This TCR beta chain was sequenced in a study of CD8+ T cells in alopecia areata. Study in general: Once tofacitinib had been taken for 6 to 18 months, 6 months off drug followed. Findings and caveats of the study: Scalp specimens additionally yield sequences from normal skin's resident alphabeta T cells. Higher clonality was seen in lesional scalp than in normal scalp, especially in alopecia totalis/universalis.

Following extraction, RNA underwent reverse transcription to cDNA, which served as the sequencing template. Here immunoSEQ multiplex PCR was the method, and the copy in TCRdb shows in-frame clones only, minus some. The sample shows some 130,000 clones, approximately 48% of them seen only once. Trimming at V came to 4 bases and at J to 4 bases, leaving 7 bases not matched to a gene. This CDR3 contains 15 residues. Germline V gene sequence: CDR1 SGDLS, CDR2 YYNGEE. With regard to this clone: Antigen unknown.

The sequenced sample was CD8+ T cells sorted from blood, obtained at week 0. This rearrangement joins TRBV9 to TRBJ2-1, with 8 bases that match TRBD2. This TCR derives from a human donor with alopecia areata. CDR3 nucleotides: TGTGCCAGCAGCATACGGGGGGGCCTATACAATGAGCAGTTCTTC. This encodes CASSIRGGLYNEQFF.